This T cell receptor beta chain was recorded in a study of blood T cell repertoires in COVID-19 (dated by TCRdb to the early 2020s). Background for the entire study: Samples covering the acute and convalescent phases of COVID-19 were provided by collaborators in the United States, Italy and Spain. The prospective study material was composed of cDNA or gDNA derived from T cells, B-cell-depleted T cells, or PBMCs. Deeply sampled blood TCRbeta repertoires from subjects exposed to, actively infected with, or recovered from COVID-19 were included in the dataset. The repertoires were made available in a free public database intended to serve as a resource for research on the immune response to SARS-CoV-2. The samples were drawn from two sources: the first 160 participants of the ongoing ImmuneRACE study, and 1,254 subjects contributed by 6 global collaborators. A de-identified subject ID, COVID-19 status, age in years and sex were almost always included in the sample metadata. Where available, HLA class I and class II types were taken from metadata supplied by the sample provider and were not determined by assay-based typing. Beyond this particular receptor, the publication reports: The quantity of clinical and demographic metadata differed by source and by participant and was supplied without curation.

The immunoSEQ Assay, a bias-controlled multiplex PCR, was used to amplify TCRbeta CDR3 regions from genomic DNA. As for the original processing: The number of nucleated cells in each sample was estimated from the amplification of reference gene primers within the assay. Sequence reads were collapsed and filtered to measure the absolute abundance of every unique TCRbeta CDR3 rearrangement. For each sample, productive Simpson clonality was calculated by taking the square root of Simpson's diversity index across productive rearrangements. The clones in this table, taken by TCRdb from immuneACCESS, are in-frame only. Not every clone is retained; where verified, under half of the shortfall comes from an unresolved V gene, and the cause of the rest is unknown. D and trimming were read from the DNA, whereas the V and J calls and clone size are those reported in that table. The table for this sample lists 200,000 to 250,000 clones; 65% to 90% of them were counted only once. Roughly 3.8% of the sample is in the top ten clones.

Participants in the prospective study were enrolled through a virtual design, were aged roughly 18 to 100 years, and lived in 24 United States geographic areas. Cohort assignment in the prospective study relied on participant-reported clinical history from a screening survey and a study questionnaire. Mobile phlebotomists in the prospective study collected whole blood, serum and a nasopharyngeal or oropharyngeal swab from every participant. Over an approximately 2-month period, participants in the prospective study had the option of providing additional blood draws and questionnaires. Blood samples from the prospective study were shipped frozen or at room temperature prior to DNA extraction. The table lists this clone with a count of one. Its recognized antigen is unknown. Base qualities are missing; no much larger clone stands one base away. The germline V gene gives CDR1 as KGHSH and CDR2 as LQKENI. CDR3 length: 15 amino acids, cysteine to phenylalanine. Only the CDR3 portion is preserved as DNA: 45 bases, with reading frame beginning at the first base. V is reduced by 2 bases and J by 1 base, leaving a spacing of 9 bases between them.

The V gene is TRBV18 and the J gene is TRBJ1-5; a weak D assignment points to TRBD1 (6 bases agree). The sequence was obtained from a woman aged 40-49 years with acute COVID-19. Sequencing input: PBMCs or T cells enriched from blood (not recorded which). The CDR3 region has the sequence CASSPVGQSNQPQHF. Here is the DNA: TGTGCCAGCTCACCAGTAGGACAGAGCAATCAGCCCCAGCATTTT.